These 5 T cell receptor beta chains were sequenced from one sample in a study of cytomegalovirus exposure and HLA in healthy donors. PCR used 60 Vbeta primers and 13 Jbeta primers. The table came from immunoSEQ multiplex PCR; TCRdb's copy has only in-frame clones and leaves some out. The sample contains about 150,000 clones, 64% of which appear only once. What was sequenced was PBMCs. The receptors originated from a young woman in good health and CMV-seropositive.

This sequence joins TRBV30 and TRBJ2-5; TRBD1 matches 10 bases. Germline V gene data show CDR1 as GTSNPN and CDR2 as SVGIG (reference sequence). Trimming at V came to 2 bases and at J to 11 bases, leaving 8 bases not matched to a gene. The CDR3 contains 13 residues. CDR3 sequence (DNA): TGTGCCTGGAGTAAGACAGGGGGCGGTGAGCAGTACTTC. It encodes CAWSKTGGGEQYF.

The chain has TRBV9 and TRBJ1-4; D uncertain. The CDR3 consists of 13 residues. Germline V gives CDR1 SGDLS, CDR2 YYNGEE. The V end was cut by 3 bases, the J end by 7 bases, with 10 bases between. CDR3: CASSADGSEKLFF. CDR3 nucleotide sequence: TGTGCCAGCAGCGCGGACGGGAGTGAAAAACTGTTTTTT.

This clone was found a few times. This chain links TRBV10-3 with TRBJ2-7; the match to TRBD1 covers 8 bases. V dropped 7 bases and J dropped 1; count of bases not matched to a gene: 6. This CDR3 region has 14 residues. Germline loops: CDR1 ENHRY, CDR2 SYGVKD. DNA for the CDR3: TGTGCCATCAAAACTGGACAGGGTTCCTACGAGCAGTACTTC. Protein sequence: CAIKTGQGSYEQYF.

The chain couples TRBV5-1 to TRBJ1-4; 10 bases fit TRBD1. The CDR3 is made up of 14 amino acids. Germline CDR1 SGHRS, CDR2 YFSETQ. Trimming removed 3 bases from V and 8 bases from J; junction bases left unmatched: 4. The CDR3 loop reads CASSSRDRGEKLFF. CDR3 nucleotide sequence: TGCGCCAGCAGCTCCCGGGACAGGGGCGAAAAACTGTTTTTT.

This clone was seen only a few times. The chain links TRBV28 to TRBJ1-2; D remains ambiguous. Germline V gene lookup returns CDR1 MDHEN and CDR2 SYDVKM. CDR3 length equals 13 residues. V was trimmed by 3 bases and J by 3 bases, leaving 8 bases between them. The CDR3 here is CASSFEAYYGYTF. For the CDR3, the DNA is TGTGCCAGCAGTTTTGAGGCCTACTATGGCTACACCTTC.